Presented here are 17 T cell receptor beta chains from one specimen sequenced in a study of CD8 T cells in Susac syndrome. RNA totalling about 0.45 to 1 ug underwent reverse transcription with random hexamers. From the immunoSEQ multiplex PCR reads, TCRdb called clonotypes with MiXCR, one entry per CDR3 protein. The repertoire holds about 160,000 distinct CDR3 sequences, with roughly 94% as singletons. Sample: CD4+ T cells from PBMCs. These receptors all stem from a human donor with multiple sclerosis.

This rearrangement joins TRBV7-9 to TRBJ2-6; 9 bases agree with TRBD1. Per the germline V gene, CDR1 is SEHNR and CDR2 is FQNEAQ (reference sequence). J was trimmed by 6 bases and V by 4 bases; bases with no gene match: 1. The CDR3 spans 14 residues. The CDR3 DNA reads TGTGCCAGCAGCTGGGACAGGGCGGCCAACGTCCTGACTTTC. As protein: CASSWDRAANVLTF.

This clonotype was seen once. The junction differs from germline at one of its ends, possibly a read error. V usage is TRBV7-3 and J usage is TRBJ2-6, with D possibly matching TRBD1 (5 bases). The CDR3 is made up of 15 amino acids. Germline V CDR1 and CDR2: SGHTA, FQGTGA. The CDR3 coding sequence is TGTGCCAGCAGCTTAAGGGGAACTGGGGCCAACGTCCTGATTTTC. Translating gives CASSLRGTGANVLIF.

V and J are TRBV5-1 and TRBJ2-5; TRBD2 aligns across 7 bases. The CDR3 is 14 residues long. CDR1 is SGHRS and CDR2 is YFSETQ in the germline V gene. Trimming at V came to 1 base and at J to 3 bases, leaving 3 bases not matched to a gene. CDR3 in amino acids: CASSLSSGEETQYF. The CDR3, as DNA: TGCGCCAGCAGCTTGTCTAGCGGCGAAGAGACCCAGTACTTC. Complete variable domain (other parts from reference TRBV5-1 and TRBJ2-5): KAGVTQTPRYLIKTRGQQVTLSCSPISGHRSVSWYQQTPGQGLQFLFEYFSETQRNKGNFPGRFSGRQFSNSRSEMNVSTLELGDSALYLCASSLSSGEETQYFGPGTRLLVL.

The chain carries TRBV4-3 and TRBJ2-2; D ambiguous. The ends were cut back, 2 bases at V and 8 bases at J, with 15 bases in the middle. CDR1 is LGHNA and CDR2 is YSLEER in the germline V gene. This CDR3 has 15 residues. The CDR3 loop is CASSQRWNPPGELFF. CDR3 DNA: TGCGCCAGCAGCCAAAGATGGAATCCTCCGGGGGAGCTGTTTTTT.

The chain recombines TRBV29-1 with TRBJ2-7; D not resolved. The CDR3 totals 11 residues. Germline V lookup: CDR1 SQVTM, CDR2 ANQGSEA. Trimming took 4 bases from V and 3 from J, leaving 7 bases between them. The CDR3 here is CSVADGYEQYF. For the CDR3, the DNA is TGCAGCGTTGCAGATGGCTACGAGCAGTACTTC.

The chain joins TRBV27 to TRBJ2-7; 7 nucleotides agree with TRBD1. Germline V CDR1 and CDR2: MNHEY, SMNVEV (reference sequence). Losses at the gene ends were 6 bases for V and 0 bases for J; bases not matched to a gene: 11. The CDR3 has 16 amino acids. CDR3 DNA sequence: TGTGCCAGCAGCCAACCCAGGGGGAGAAGCTCCTACGAGCAGTACTTC. It yields the protein CASSQPRGRSSYEQYF.

The V gene is TRBV25-1, the J gene TRBJ2-1; 7 bases align to TRBD1. Germline CDR1 and CDR2: MGHDK and SYGVNS. The CDR3 totals 14 residues. J gave up 8 bases and V 5 bases, and 9 bases lay outside the gene matches. CDR3 loop: CASSLRQGIDEQFF. The CDR3 region has the DNA TGTGCCAGCAGTCTAAGACAGGGTATCGATGAGCAGTTCTTC. The full variable domain, with the rest looked up from reference TRBV25-1 and TRBJ2-1, is EADIYQTPRYLVIGTGKKITLECSQTMGHDKMYWYQQDPGMELHLIHYSYGVNSTEKGDLSSESTVSRIRTEHFPLTLESARPSHTSQYLCASSLRQGIDEQFFGPGTRLTVL.

V is TRBV6-5 and J is TRBJ1-1, with a possible D match to TRBD1 (5 bases). The CDR3 contains 15 residues. Trimming removed 4 bases at V and 5 bases at J, with 17 bases between. Germline V gene lookup returns CDR1 MNHEY and CDR2 SVGAGI. The CDR3 region has the DNA TGTGCCAGCAGTTTCAATAGGGACGGTCAGACTGAAGCTTTCTTT. Protein: CASSFNRDGQTEAFF.

The chain recombines TRBV27 with TRBJ2-7; 7 bases fit TRBD2. CDR3 size: 17 residues. Germline CDR1 reads MNHEY; CDR2 reads SMNVEV (reference sequence). Trimming at V came to 3 bases and at J to 3 bases, leaving 14 bases not matched to a gene. The CDR3 DNA reads TGTGCCAGCAGTTTCCCCGAGACTAGCCCTCACATCTACGAGCAGTACTTC. Its translation: CASSFPETSPHIYEQYF.

The rearrangement links TRBV29-1 to TRBJ2-5; no clear D. The CDR3 totals 11 residues. Deletions cut 6 bases from V and 5 bases from J, with 10 bases between. Germline V gives CDR1 SQVTM, CDR2 ANQGSEA. CDR3 protein: CSVSRSETQYF. For the CDR3, the DNA is TGCAGCGTGTCAAGGTCGGAGACCCAGTACTTC.

V and J are TRBV5-1 and TRBJ2-3, with a possible D match to TRBD1 (5 bases). The CDR3 is 13 residues long. CDR1 is SGHRS, CDR2 YFSETQ, per germline. V was clipped by 4 bases and J by 5 bases, with 11 bases between them. The CDR3, as DNA: TGCGCCAGCAGCCCCCCGCAGGGAGATACGCAGTATTTT. Protein sequence: CASSPPQGDTQYF.

This sequence joins TRBV4-2 and TRBJ2-2, with TRBD1 as a possible D gene (6 bases). Germline V gene sequence: CDR1 LGHNA, CDR2 YNFKEQ. The V and J ends lost 4 bases and 4 bases respectively, with 16 bases between them. The CDR3 runs to 16 residues. The CDR3 DNA reads TGTGCCAGCAGCCCTCAGGGGCGCCAATCCACCGGGGAGCTGTTTTTT. This translates into CASSPQGRQSTGELFF.

The CDR3 reads CASSADSILRNEQFF. For the CDR3, the DNA is TGTGCCAGCAGTGCAGACAGCATCCTTAGGAATGAGCAGTTCTTC. The chain couples TRBV6-2 or TRBV6-3 to TRBJ2-1; a possible D gene is TRBD1 (5 bases). Germline assignment: CDR1 MNHEY and CDR2 SVGEGT. V was clipped by 5 bases and J by 7 bases, with 18 bases between them. CDR3 length: 15 residues.

This clonotype was seen a single time. The chain has TRBV28 and TRBJ1-2; D might be TRBD1 (5 bases). The length of the CDR3 is 14 residues. Germline V lookup: CDR1 MDHEN, CDR2 SYDVKM. Trimming pared 8 bases from V and 9 bases from J, leaving 22 bases between. CDR3 bases: TGTGCCAGCGATAGGGGCTCTTCGGGTATGAGCTACACCTTC. Its protein product is CASDRGSSGMSYTF.

This chain uses TRBV6-5 with TRBJ2-7, with 11 bases lining up with TRBD2. J lost 4 bases, V lost 4 bases, and 6 bases had no gene match. From germline, CDR1 is MNHEY and CDR2 SVGAGI. The CDR3 is 15 residues long. CDR3 in DNA: TGTGCCAGCAGTTCCCCCGGGACTAGCGGATACGAGCAGTACTTC. Translating gives CASSSPGTSGYEQYF.

The chain is built from TRBV15 and TRBJ2-4, with D perhaps being TRBD1 or TRBD2 (6 bases each). CDR1 LNHNV and CDR2 YYDKDF come from the germline V gene (reference sequence). This CDR3 has 15 amino acids. V lost 8 bases and J 0 bases, leaving 14 bases between the germline ends. The CDR3 loop reads CATSGGGLAKNIQYF. CDR3 DNA sequence: TGTGCCACCTCCGGAGGGGGGCTAGCCAAAAACATTCAGTACTTC.

The chain combines TRBV12-3 or TRBV12-4 with TRBJ2-2; D is unclear. The germline V and J ends were trimmed by 3 bases and 8 bases, with 19 bases remaining between them. The CDR3 loop spans 16 amino acids. The CDR3 is CASSFSATSFVGELFF. The DNA for the CDR3 is TGTGCCAGCAGTTTTTCTGCGACAAGTTTCGTGGGGGAGCTGTTTTTT.